This is a list of T cell receptor beta chains from one sample in a study of spatial heterogeneity in lung cancer. Using its own MiXCR run on the 5' RACE reads, TCRdb lists one record per CDR3 protein. The table has about 85,000 distinct CDR3 sequences, about 20% seen once. Specimen: PBMCs, collected at surgery. Every receptor here comes from a male donor with early-stage non-small cell lung cancer. The conserved cysteine and the conserved F or W are not part of the CDR3 here. D genes are given only for firm matches. A clone size is listed for some rows: how often the clone was seen (once, few, many), or a class if it is expanded.

cdr3_aa j_call v_call d_call clone_size
ASSRGTTVTSSTDTQY TRBJ2-3 TRBV5-4 . .
ATSGDRGHETQY TRBJ2-5 TRBV24-1 TRBD1 few
AISDRSGSITEAF TRBJ1-1 TRBV10-3 . few
ATSRDRDFSYNEQF TRBJ2-1 TRBV15 . once
ASSFRDRGAGELF TRBJ2-2 TRBV7-8 TRBD1 few
ASSERQETQY TRBJ2-5 TRBV10-1 . .
ASSLVGLAVDTQY TRBJ2-3 TRBV11-2 TRBD2 few
SASGANSGNTIY TRBJ1-3 TRBV20-1 . .
ASSLTEPPYEQY TRBJ2-7 TRBV5-4 . .
ASSRNRQGVSNQPQH TRBJ1-5 TRBV6-2/TRBV6-3 TRBD1 few
ASSSQYFTTNEKLF TRBJ1-4 TRBV6-5 . few
ATTNTPNTEAF TRBJ1-1 TRBV28 . few
ASSPRTEAF TRBJ1-1 TRBV7-9 . many
SARMREVSDTQY TRBJ2-3 TRBV20-1 TRBD2 few
ASSLGGANVLT TRBJ2-6 TRBV7-9 . few
ASSLQGTTDTDTQY TRBJ2-3 TRBV5-1 . few
ASSTGLGNEKLF TRBJ1-4 TRBV27 . few
ATSDPQASGRDEQF TRBJ2-1 TRBV24-1 TRBD2 many
ASSLRFRPSNYGYT TRBJ1-2 TRBV7-2 . few
ASSPSGQTDEQY TRBJ2-7 TRBV7-9 TRBD1 many
ASSLSSLETQY TRBJ2-5 TRBV12-3/TRBV12-4 . few
AWSILGTQY TRBJ2-5 TRBV30 . .
ASSEYGGGGATNEKLF TRBJ1-4 TRBV25-1 . few
SVTGYRHRGYT TRBJ1-2 TRBV29-1 . many
SATSLADTDTQY TRBJ2-3 TRBV20-1 TRBD2 few
ASSFGVGTEAF TRBJ1-1 TRBV5-1 . .
ASSRRDYYYEQY TRBJ2-7 TRBV27 TRBD2 few
ASSPDSTGTLFAF TRBJ1-1 TRBV18 . many
ATKGGSNTEAF TRBJ1-1 TRBV24-1 . many
AAGTDLGINQPQH TRBJ1-5 TRBV10-3 . few
ASSLEPGARQTQY TRBJ2-5 TRBV11-2 . .
AIRGNTGELF TRBJ2-2 TRBV10-3 . many
ASSLIGGHAYNEQF TRBJ2-1 TRBV7-2 . few
ASSLSGPSSYEQY TRBJ2-7 TRBV7-6 . many
ASSRNTEAF TRBJ1-1 TRBV12-3/TRBV12-4 . many
ASSPGGRNEQF TRBJ2-1 TRBV7-3 TRBD1 .
ASSGPDTQY TRBJ2-3 TRBV4-2 . .
ASSQVEDEQY TRBJ2-7 TRBV3-1 . many
ASSRYPTDSNQPQH TRBJ1-5 TRBV6-2/TRBV6-3 . .
ASSQFQTGVERYNEQF TRBJ2-1 TRBV4-3 . .
SGTIQGVGSYEQY TRBJ2-7 TRBV29-1 . few